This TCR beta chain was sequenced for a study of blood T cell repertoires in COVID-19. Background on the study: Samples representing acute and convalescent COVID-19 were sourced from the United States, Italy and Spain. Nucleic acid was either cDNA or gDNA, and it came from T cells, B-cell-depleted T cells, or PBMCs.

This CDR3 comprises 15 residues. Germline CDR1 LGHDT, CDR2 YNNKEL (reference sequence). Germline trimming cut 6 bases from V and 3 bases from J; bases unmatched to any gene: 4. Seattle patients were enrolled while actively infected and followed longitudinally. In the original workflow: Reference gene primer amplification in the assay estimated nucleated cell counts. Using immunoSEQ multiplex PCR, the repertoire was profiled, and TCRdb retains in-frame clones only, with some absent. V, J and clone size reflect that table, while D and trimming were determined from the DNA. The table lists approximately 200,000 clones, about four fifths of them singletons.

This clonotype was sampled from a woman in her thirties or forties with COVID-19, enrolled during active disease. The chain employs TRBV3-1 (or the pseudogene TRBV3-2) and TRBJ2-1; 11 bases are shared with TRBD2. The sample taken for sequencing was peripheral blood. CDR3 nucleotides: TGTGCCAGCAGTGGGCTAGCGGGGGGCTACAATGAGCAGTTCTTC. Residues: CASSGLAGGYNEQFF.